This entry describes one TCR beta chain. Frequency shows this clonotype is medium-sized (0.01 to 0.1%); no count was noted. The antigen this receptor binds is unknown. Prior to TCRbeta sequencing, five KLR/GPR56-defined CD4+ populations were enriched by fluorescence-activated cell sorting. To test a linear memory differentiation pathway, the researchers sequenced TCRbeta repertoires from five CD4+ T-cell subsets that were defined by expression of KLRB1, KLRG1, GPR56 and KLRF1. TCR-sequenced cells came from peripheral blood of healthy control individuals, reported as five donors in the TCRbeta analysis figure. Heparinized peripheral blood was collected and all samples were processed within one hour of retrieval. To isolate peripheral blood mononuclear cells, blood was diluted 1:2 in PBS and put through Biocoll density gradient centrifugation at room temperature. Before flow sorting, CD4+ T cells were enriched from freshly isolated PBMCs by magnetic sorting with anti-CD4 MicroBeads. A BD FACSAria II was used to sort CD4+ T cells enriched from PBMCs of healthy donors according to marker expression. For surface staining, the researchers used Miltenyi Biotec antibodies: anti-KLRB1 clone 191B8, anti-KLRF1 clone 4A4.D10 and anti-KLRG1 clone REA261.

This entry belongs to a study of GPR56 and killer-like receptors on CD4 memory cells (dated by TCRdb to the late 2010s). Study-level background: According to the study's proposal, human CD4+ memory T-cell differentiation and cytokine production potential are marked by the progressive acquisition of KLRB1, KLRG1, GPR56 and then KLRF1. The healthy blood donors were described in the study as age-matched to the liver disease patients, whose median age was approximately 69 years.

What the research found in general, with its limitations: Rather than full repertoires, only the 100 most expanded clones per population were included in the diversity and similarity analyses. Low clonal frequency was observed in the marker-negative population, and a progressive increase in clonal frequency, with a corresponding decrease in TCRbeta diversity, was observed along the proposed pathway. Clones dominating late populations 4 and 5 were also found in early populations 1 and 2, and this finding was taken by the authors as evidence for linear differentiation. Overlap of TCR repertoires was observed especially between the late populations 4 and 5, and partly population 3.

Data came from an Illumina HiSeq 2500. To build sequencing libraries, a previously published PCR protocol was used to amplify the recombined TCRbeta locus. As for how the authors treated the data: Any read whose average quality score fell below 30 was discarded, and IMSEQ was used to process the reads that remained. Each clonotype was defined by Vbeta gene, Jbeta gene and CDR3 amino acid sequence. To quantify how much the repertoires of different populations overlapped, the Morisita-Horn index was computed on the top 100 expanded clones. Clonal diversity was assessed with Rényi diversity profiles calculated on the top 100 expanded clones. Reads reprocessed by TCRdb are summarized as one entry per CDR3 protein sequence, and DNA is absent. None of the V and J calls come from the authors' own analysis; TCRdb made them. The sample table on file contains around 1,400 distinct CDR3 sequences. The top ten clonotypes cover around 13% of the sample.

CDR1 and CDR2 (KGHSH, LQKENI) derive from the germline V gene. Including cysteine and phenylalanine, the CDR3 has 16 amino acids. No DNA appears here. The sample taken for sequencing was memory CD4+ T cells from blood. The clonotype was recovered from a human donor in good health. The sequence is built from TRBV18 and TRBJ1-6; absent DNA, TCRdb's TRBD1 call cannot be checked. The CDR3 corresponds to CASSLTHRGGNSPLHF. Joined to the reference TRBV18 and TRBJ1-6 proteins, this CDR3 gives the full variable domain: NAGVMQNPRHLVRRRGQEARLRCSPMKGHSHVYWYRQLPEEGLKFMVYLQKENIIDESGMPKERFSAEFPKEGPSILRIQQVVRGDSAAYFCASSLTHRGGNSPLHFGNGTRLTVT.